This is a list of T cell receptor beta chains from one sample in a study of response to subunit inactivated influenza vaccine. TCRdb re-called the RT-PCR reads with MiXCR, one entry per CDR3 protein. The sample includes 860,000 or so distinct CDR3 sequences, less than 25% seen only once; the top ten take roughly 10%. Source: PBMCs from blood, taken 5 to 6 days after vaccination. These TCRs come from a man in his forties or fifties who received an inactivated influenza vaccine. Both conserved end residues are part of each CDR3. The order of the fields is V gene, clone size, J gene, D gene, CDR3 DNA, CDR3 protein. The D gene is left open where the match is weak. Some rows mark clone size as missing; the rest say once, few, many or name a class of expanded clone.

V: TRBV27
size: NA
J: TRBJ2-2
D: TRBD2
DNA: TGTGCCAGCAGTCCACACCTCCCCGGGACTAGCGGGAACACCGGGGAGCTGTTTTTT
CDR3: CASSPHLPGTSGNTGELFF

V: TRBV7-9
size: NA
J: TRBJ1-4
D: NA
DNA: TGTGCCAGCAGCCCGCCTCTGGCAACTAATGAAAAACTGTTTTTT
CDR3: CASSPPLATNEKLFF

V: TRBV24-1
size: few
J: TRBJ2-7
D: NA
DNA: TGTGCCACCAGTGATGAGACAGCCTCCGAGCAGTACTTC
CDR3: CATSDETASEQYF

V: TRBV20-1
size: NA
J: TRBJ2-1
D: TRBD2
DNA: TGCAGTGCCAATGGACTAGCGGTAGACGGTTTCGATGAGCAGTTCTTC
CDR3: CSANGLAVDGFDEQFF

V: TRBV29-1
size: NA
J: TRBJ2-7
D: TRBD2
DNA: TGCAGCGTTGAAGGGGGACTAGCGGGATCAATCTACGAGCAGTACTTC
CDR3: CSVEGGLAGSIYEQYF

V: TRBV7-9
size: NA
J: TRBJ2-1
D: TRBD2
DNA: TGTGCCAGCAGCTCCGGGACTACCAATGAGCAGTTCTTC
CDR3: CASSSGTTNEQFF

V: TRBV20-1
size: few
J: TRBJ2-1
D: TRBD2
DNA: TGCAGTGCCCAAAGCGGGAGGCTCTACAATGAGCAGTTCTTC
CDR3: CSAQSGRLYNEQFF

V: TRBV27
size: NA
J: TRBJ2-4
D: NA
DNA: TGTGCCAGCAGTTTATCGATGTTCGTAAGGGACATTCAGTACTTC
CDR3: CASSLSMFVRDIQYF

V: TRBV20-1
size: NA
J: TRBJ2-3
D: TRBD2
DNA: TGCAGTGCTGTAACTAGCGGCACAGATACGCAGTATTTT
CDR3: CSAVTSGTDTQYF

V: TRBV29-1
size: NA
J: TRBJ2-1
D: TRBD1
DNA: TGCAGCGTTCGTAAGGGGGCCGTCAATGAGCAGTTCTTC
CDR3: CSVRKGAVNEQFF

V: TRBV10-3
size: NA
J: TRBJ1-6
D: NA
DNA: TGTGCCATCAGTGAGGTCAGGGGTCGCTCACCCCTCCACTTT
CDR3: CAISEVRGRSPLHF

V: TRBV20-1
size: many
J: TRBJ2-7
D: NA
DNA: TGCAGTGCTCGAAGAAAGGGGGGCGAGCAGTACTTC
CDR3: CSARRKGGEQYF

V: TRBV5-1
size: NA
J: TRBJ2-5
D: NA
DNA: TGCGCCAGCAGCTTGGAATGGGGGGCCCAAGAGACCCAGTACTTC
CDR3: CASSLEWGAQETQYF

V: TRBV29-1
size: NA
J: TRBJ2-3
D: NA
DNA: TGCAGCGTTGGTCCAGCTAACACAGATACGCAGTATTTT
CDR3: CSVGPANTDTQYF

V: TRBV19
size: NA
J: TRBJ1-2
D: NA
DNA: TGTGCCAGTAGTGCCGGGACCTACCCTAACTATGGCTACACCTTC
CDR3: CASSAGTYPNYGYTF

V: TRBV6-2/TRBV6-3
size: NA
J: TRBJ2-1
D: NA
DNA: TGTGCCAGCAGTTACGAGGGGCGATCCTACAATGAGCAGTTCTTC
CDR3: CASSYEGRSYNEQFF

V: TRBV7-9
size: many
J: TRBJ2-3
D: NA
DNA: TGTGCCAGCAGCACCCGGGGGACCACAGATACGCAGTATTTT
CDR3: CASSTRGTTDTQYF

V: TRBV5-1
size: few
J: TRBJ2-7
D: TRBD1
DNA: TGCGCCAGCAGCGAGTCACAGGGGGGAAGGTACGAGCAGTACTTC
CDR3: CASSESQGGRYEQYF

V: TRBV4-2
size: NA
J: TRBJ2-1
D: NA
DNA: TGTGCCAGCAGGAGGGGGGATGAGCAGTTCTTC
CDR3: CASRRGDEQFF

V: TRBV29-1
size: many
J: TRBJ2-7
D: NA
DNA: TGCAGCGTTGAAGACTCGACAGGTGGAGTAAACGAGCAGTACTTC
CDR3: CSVEDSTGGVNEQYF

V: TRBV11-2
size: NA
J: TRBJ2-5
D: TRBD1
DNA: TGTGCCAGCAGCTCACCTTCCGGCGGACAGGGATGGGCAGAGACCCAGTACTTC
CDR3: CASSSPSGGQGWAETQYF

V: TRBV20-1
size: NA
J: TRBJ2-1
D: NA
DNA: TGCAGTGCTAGGACGACAGTCTCCTACAATGAGCAGTTCTTC
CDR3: CSARTTVSYNEQFF

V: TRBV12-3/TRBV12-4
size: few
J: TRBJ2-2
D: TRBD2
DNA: TGTGCCAGCAGTACGACTAGCGGGTTGAACACCGGGGAGCTGTTTTTT
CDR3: CASSTTSGLNTGELFF

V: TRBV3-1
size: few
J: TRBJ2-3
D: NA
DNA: TGTGCCAGCAGCCAAATGGGGGAAGGGACAGATACGCAGTATTTT
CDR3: CASSQMGEGTDTQYF

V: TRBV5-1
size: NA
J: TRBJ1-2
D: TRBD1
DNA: TGCGCCAGCAGCTCTACCGGGACAGGGGACTATGGCTACACCTTC
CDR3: CASSSTGTGDYGYTF

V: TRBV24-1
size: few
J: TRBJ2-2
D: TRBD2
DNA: TGTGCCACCACCCCTAGCGGGGGGCCGAACACCGGGGAGCTGTTTTTT
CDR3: CATTPSGGPNTGELFF

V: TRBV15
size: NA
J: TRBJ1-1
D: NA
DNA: TGTGCCACCAGCGCACGGGGGCTGCCCACTGAAGCTTTCTTT
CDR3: CATSARGLPTEAFF

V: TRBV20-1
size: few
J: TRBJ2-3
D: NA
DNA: TGCAGTGCTAGAGATCCTATCAACGGGGATACGCAGTATTTT
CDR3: CSARDPINGDTQYF

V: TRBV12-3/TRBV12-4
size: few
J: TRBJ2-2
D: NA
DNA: TGTGCCAGCAGTTTAGCGGGAGTGGGGAACACCGGGGAGCTGTTTTTT
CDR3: CASSLAGVGNTGELFF

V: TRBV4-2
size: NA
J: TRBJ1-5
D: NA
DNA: TGTGCCAGCAGCCAAGATTTTCAAGGACAGCCCCAGCATTTT
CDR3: CASSQDFQGQPQHF

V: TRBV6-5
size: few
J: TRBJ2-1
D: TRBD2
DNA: TGTGCCAGCAGTTACTCGACGGGACTAGCGGTTGAGCAGTTCTTC
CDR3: CASSYSTGLAVEQFF

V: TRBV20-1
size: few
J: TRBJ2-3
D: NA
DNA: TGCAGTGCTAGAGCTGTACATACGCAGTATTTT
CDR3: CSARAVHTQYF

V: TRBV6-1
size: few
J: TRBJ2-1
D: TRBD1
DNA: TGTGCCAGCAGCCAGGGACAGGGTCCGCACAATGAGCAGTTCTTC
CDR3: CASSQGQGPHNEQFF

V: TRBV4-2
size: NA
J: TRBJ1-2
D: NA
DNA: TGTGCCAGCAGCACCCCTTCCGTCCCCTGGCAGTTTGAGGGGGGCTACACCTTC
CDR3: CASSTPSVPWQFEGGYTF

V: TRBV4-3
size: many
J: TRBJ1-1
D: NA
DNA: TGCGCCAGCAGCCAAGACCGGGGACGAGGTGAAGCTTTCTTT
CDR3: CASSQDRGRGEAFF

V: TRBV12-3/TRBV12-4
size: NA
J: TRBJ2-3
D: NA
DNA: TGTGCCAGCAGCAATCGCGATACGCAGTATTTT
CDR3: CASSNRDTQYF

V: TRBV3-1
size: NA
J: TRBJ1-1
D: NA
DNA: TGTGCCAGCAGCCAAGATGGGCCGAACACTGAAGCTTTCTTT
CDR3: CASSQDGPNTEAFF